This T cell receptor (beta chain) was obtained from a study of shared clonotypes between healthy human individuals. Broader study findings: Estimated richness values were generally larger in naive subsets than in memory subsets. Investigators expected sequencing depth to affect clonotype sharing among donors.

This clone was counted only a few times. Its antigen remains unidentified. Germline V gene lookup returns CDR1 KGHSH and CDR2 LQKENI. The CDR3 covers 13 residues. The V gene lost 4 bases and the J gene lost 5 bases, with 9 bases spanning the gap. Generated by immunoSEQ multiplex PCR, the TCRdb table keeps only in-frame clones and is missing some. Of approximately 640,000 clones listed, around 72% are singletons. Sequenced input: memory CD4+ T cells sorted from blood. Subset specified: CD45RA-negative fraction. The chain carries TRBV18 and TRBJ2-1; maybe TRBD1 (6 bases). This clonotype originated in a woman in her twenties or thirties in good health. The CDR3 sequence: CASSRRGNNEQFF. For the CDR3, the DNA is TGTGCCAGCTCACGCAGGGGTAACAATGAGCAGTTCTTC. Full variable domain (remainder filled in from reference TRBV18 and TRBJ2-1): NAGVMQNPRHLVRRRGQEARLRCSPMKGHSHVYWYRQLPEEGLKFMVYLQKENIIDESGMPKERFSAEFPKEGPSILRIQQVVRGDSAAYFCASSRRGNNEQFFGPGTRLTVL.